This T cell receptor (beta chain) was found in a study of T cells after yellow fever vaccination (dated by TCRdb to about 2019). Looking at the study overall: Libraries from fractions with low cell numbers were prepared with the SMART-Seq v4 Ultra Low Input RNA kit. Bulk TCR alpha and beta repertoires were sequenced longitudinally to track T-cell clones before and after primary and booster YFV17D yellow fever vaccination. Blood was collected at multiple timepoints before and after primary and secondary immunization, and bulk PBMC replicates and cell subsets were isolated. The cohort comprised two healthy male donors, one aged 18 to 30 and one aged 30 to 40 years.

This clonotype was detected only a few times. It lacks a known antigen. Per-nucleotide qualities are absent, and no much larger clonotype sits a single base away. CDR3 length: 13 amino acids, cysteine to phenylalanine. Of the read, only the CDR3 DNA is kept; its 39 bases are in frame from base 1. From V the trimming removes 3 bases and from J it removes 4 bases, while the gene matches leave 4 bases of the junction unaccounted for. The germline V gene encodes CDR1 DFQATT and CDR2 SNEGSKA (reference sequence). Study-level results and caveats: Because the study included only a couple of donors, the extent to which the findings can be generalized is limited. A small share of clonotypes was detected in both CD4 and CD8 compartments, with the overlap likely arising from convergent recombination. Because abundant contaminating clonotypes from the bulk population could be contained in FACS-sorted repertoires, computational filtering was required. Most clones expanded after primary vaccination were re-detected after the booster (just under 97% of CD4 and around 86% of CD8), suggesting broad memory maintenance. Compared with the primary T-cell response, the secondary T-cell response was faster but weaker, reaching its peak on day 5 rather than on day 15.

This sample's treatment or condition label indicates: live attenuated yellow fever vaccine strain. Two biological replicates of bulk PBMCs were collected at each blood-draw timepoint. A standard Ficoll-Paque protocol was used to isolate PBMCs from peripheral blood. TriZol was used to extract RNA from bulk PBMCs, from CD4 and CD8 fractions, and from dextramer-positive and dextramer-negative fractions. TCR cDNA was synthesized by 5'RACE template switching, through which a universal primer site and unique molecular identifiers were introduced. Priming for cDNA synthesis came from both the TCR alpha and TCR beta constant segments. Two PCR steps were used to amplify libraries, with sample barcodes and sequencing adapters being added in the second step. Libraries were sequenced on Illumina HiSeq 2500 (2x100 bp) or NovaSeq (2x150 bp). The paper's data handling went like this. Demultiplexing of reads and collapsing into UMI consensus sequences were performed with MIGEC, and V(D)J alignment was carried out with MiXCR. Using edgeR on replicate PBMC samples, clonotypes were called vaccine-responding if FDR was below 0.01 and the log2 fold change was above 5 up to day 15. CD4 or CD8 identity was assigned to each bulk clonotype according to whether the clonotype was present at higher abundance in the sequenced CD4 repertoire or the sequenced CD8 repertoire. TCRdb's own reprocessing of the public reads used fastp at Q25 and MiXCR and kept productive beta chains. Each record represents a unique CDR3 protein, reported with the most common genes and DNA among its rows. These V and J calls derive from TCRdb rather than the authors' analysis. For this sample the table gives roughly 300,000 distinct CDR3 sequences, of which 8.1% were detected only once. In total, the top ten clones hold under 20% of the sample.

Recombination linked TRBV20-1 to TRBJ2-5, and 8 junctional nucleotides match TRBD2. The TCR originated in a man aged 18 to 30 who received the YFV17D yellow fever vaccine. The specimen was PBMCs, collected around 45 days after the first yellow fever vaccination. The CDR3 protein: CSASGGAGETQYF. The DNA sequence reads TGCAGTGCTAGCGGGGGGGCCGGAGAGACCCAGTACTTC.